The 2 T cell receptor beta chains below come from one sample, sequenced in a study of blood T cells in healthy people across ages. It was with a sample-barcoded 5' primer and a J-beta primer mix that a second PCR of about 6 to 12 cycles was run. TCRdb processed the 5' RACE reads anew with MiXCR; each CDR3 protein has one entry. The table has about 1.7 million distinct CDR3 sequences, 25% to 30% seen once. Sequencing was performed on blood. These receptors originate from a woman in her thirties in good health.

This clonotype was seen only a few times. V is TRBV6-2 or TRBV6-3 and J is TRBJ2-4, with D hard to call. The germline V gene has CDR1 MNHEY and CDR2 SVGEGT. CDR3 length equals 15 residues. Trimming removed 10 bases from V and 0 bases from J, with 16 bases in between. The CDR3 DNA sequence: TGTGCCACCACCGGTAGGAACAAAGCCAAAAACATTCAGTACTTC. As protein: CATTGRNKAKNIQYF.

J is TRBJ2-3 and V is TRBV4-1; 9 positions match TRBD1. Trimming cost V 2 bases and J 0 bases; bases outside gene matches: 6. This CDR3 contains 17 residues. Germline assignment: CDR1 MGHRA and CDR2 YSYEKL. The CDR3 sequence: CASSQLTGTGSTDTQYF. As DNA, the CDR3 is TGCGCCAGCAGCCAACTGACCGGGACAGGGAGCACAGATACGCAGTATTTT.